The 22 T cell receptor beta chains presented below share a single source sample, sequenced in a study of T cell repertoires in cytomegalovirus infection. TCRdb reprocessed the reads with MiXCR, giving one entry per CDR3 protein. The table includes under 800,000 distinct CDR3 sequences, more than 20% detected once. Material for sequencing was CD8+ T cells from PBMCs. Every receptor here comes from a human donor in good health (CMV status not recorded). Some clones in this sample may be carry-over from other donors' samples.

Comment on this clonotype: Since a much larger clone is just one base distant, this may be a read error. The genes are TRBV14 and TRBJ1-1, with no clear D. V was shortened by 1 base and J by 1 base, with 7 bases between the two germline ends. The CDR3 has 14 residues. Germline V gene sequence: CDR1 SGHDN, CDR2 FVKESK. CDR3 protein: CASSQGSRNTEAFF. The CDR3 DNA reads TGTGCCAGCAGCCAAGGTAGCAGGAACACTGAAGCTTTCTTT.

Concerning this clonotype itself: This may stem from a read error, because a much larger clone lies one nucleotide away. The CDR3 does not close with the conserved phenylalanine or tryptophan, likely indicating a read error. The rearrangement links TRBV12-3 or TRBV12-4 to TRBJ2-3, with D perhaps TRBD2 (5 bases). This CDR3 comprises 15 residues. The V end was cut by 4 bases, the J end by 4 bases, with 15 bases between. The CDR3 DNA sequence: TGTGCCAGCAGTTCGGACCGCAGCGGTCCAGATACGCAGTATTCT. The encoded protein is CASSSDRSGPDTQYS.

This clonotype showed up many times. The CDR3 region is CASSLSLGKETQYF. The CDR3, as DNA: TGTGCCAGCAGTTTATCTCTGGGGAAAGAGACCCAGTACTTC. The chain joins TRBV12-3 or TRBV12-4 to TRBJ2-5; D remains ambiguous. V was trimmed by 2 bases and J by 3 bases, leaving 10 bases between them. The CDR3 is made up of 14 amino acids.

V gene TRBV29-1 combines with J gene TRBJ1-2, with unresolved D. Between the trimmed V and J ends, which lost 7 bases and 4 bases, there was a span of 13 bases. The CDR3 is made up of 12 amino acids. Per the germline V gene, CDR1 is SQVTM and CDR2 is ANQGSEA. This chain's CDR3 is CSAPGISYGYTF. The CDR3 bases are TGCAGCGCTCCGGGGATCAGCTATGGCTACACCTTC.

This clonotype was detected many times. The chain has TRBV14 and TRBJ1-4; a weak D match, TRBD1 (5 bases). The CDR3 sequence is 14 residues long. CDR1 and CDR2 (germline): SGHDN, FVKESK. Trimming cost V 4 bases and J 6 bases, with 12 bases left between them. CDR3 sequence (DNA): TGTGCCAGCAGCCGCACAGGACGGGATGAAAAACTGTTTTTT. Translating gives CASSRTGRDEKLFF.

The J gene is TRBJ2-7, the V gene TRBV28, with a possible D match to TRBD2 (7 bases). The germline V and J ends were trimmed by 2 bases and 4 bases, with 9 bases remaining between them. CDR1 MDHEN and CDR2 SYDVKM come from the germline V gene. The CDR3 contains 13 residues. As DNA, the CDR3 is TGTGCCAGCAGTTTAAAGGGGGGGTACGAGCAGTACGTC. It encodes CASSLKGGYEQYV.

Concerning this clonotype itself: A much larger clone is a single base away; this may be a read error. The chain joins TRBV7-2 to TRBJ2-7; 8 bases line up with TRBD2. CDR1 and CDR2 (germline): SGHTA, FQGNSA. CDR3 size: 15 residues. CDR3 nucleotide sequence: TGTGTCAGCAGCCTGAGCGGGGGATCTCCAGGCGAGCAGTACTTC. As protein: CVSSLSGGSPGEQYF.

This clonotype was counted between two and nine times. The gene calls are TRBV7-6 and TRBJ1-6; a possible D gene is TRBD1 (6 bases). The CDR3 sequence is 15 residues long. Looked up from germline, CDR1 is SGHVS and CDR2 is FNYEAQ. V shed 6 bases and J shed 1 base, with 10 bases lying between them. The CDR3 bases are TGTGCCAGCAGTTCAGGGGCGTCCTATAATTCACCCCTCCACTTT. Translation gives CASSSGASYNSPLHF.

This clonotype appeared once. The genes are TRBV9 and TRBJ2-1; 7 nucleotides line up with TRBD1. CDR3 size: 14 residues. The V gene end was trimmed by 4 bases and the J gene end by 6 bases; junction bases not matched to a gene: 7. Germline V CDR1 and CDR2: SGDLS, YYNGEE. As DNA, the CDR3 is TGTGCCAGCAGCACCCGAGACAGGGTCAATGAGCAGTTCTTC. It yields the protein CASSTRDRVNEQFF.

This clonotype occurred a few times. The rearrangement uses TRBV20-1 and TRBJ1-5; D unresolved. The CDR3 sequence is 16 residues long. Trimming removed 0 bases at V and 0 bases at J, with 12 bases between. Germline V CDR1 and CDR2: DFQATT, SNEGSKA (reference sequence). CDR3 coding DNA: TGCAGTGCTAGAGATCAAACAGTCCTTAGCAATCAGCCCCAGCATTTT. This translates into CSARDQTVLSNQPQHF.

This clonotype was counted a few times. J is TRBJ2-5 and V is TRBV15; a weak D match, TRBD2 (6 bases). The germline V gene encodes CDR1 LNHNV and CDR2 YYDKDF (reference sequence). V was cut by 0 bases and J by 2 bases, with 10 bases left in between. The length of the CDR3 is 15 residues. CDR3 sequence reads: CATSREGGSQETQYF. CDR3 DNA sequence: TGTGCCACCAGCAGAGAGGGAGGCAGTCAAGAGACCCAGTACTTC.

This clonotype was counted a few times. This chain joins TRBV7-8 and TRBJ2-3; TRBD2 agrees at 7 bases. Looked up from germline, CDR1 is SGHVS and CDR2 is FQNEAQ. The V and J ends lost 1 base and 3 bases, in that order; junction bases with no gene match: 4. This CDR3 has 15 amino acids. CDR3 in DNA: TGTGCCAGCAGCTTAGGGCGGGGGTGGACAGATACGCAGTATTTT. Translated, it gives CASSLGRGWTDTQYF. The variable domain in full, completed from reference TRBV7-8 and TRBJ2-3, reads GAGVSQSPRYKVAKRGQDVALRCDPISGHVSLFWYQQALGQGPEFLTYFQNEAQLDKSGLPSDRFFAERPEGSVSTLKIQRTQQEDSAVYLCASSLGRGWTDTQYFGPGTRLTVL.

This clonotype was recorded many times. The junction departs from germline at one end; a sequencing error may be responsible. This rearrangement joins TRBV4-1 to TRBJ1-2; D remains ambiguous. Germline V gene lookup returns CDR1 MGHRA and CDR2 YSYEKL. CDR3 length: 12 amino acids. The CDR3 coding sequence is TGTGCCAGCAGCCAAGATACCTATGGCTACACCTTC. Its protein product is CASSQDTYGYTF.

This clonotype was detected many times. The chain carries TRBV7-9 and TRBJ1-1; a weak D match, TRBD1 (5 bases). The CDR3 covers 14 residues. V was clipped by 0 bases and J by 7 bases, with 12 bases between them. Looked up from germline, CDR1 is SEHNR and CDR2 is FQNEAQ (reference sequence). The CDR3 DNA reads TGTGCCAGCAGCTTAGCGCCGGGGACGGATGAAGCTTTCTTT. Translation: CASSLAPGTDEAFF.

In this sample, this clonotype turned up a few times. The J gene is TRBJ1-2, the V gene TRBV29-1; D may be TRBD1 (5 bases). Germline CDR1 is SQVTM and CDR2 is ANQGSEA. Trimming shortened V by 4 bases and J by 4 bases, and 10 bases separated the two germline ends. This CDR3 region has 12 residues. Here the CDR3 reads CSVGGSGYGYTF. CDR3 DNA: TGCAGCGTTGGGGGGTCCGGCTATGGCTACACCTTC.

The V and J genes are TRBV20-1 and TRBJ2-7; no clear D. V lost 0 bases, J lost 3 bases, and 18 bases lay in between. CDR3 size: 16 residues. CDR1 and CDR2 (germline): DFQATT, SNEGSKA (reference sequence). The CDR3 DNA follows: TGCAGTGCTAGAGATTTGGCAGACCCCCTTTACTACGAGCAGTACTTC. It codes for CSARDLADPLYYEQYF.

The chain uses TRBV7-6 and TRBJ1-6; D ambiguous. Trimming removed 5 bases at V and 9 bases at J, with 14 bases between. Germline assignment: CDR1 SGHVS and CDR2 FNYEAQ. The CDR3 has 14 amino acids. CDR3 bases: TGTGCCAGCAGCCCCGCGACAAACGGTTCACCCCTCCACTTT. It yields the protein CASSPATNGSPLHF.

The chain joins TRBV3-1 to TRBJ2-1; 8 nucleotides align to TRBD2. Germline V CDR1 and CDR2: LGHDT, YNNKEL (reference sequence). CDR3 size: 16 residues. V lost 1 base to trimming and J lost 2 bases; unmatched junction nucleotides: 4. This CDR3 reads CASSQAGRGAYNEQFF. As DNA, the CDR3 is TGTGCCAGCAGCCAAGCGGGGCGGGGGGCCTACAATGAGCAGTTCTTC.

The CDR3 protein is CSGRITGELFF. The CDR3 nucleotides read TGCAGCGGTAGGATAACCGGGGAGCTGTTTTTT. The V gene is TRBV29-1, the J gene TRBJ2-2; D not certain. From germline, CDR1 is SQVTM and CDR2 ANQGSEA. This CDR3 contains 11 residues. V was trimmed by 7 bases and J by 5 bases, leaving 8 bases between them.

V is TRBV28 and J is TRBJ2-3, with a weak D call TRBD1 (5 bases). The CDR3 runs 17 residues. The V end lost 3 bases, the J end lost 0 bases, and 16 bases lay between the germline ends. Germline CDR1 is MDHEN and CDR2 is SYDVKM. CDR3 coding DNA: TGTGCCAGCAGTTTTAACCCCCACAGGAAGAGCACAGATACGCAGTATTTT. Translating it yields CASSFNPHRKSTDTQYF. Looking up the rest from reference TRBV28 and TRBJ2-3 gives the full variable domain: DVKVTQSSRYLVKRTGEKVFLECVQDMDHENMFWYRQDPGLGLRLIYFSYDVKMKEKGDIPEGYSVSREKKERFSLILESASTNQTSMYLCASSFNPHRKSTDTQYFGPGTRLTVL.

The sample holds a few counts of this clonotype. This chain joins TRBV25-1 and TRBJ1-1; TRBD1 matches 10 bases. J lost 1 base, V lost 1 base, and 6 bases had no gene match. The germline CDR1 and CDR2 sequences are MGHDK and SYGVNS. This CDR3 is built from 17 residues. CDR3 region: CASSEFGDRGWNTEAFF. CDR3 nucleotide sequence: TGTGCCAGCAGTGAATTTGGGGACAGGGGCTGGAACACTGAAGCTTTCTTT.

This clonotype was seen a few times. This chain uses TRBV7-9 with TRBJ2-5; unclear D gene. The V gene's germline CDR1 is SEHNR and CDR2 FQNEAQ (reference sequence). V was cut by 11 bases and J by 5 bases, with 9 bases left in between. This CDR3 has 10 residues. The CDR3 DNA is TGTGCCGTCACCAGCGAGACCCAGTACTTC. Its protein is CAVTSETQYF.